This TCR beta chain was sequenced in a study of cytomegalovirus exposure and HLA in healthy donors (dated by TCRdb to about 2017). Broadly, across the study: An earlier analysis of more than 550 of the donors reported 250 to 350 Gb of sequence data and 95 million to 120 million unique TCR beta sequences obtained from around 190 million T cells. The study aimed to test whether cataloging public T cell receptors could reveal signatures of past pathogen exposure. Across about 380 genotyped donors of the cohort, an average of about 240,000 unique TCR beta nucleotide sequences per donor were sequenced, and around 20% of those sequences were non-productive. In the later analysis, no new phenotypic data were used to find candidate immune exposures; instead, reliance was placed on TCR beta sequences and their occurrence across donors. Both class I and class II loci were covered by HLA typing, at four-digit resolution. Besides the first cohort of roughly 700 subjects, a separate validation cohort made up of 120 different subjects was used. In a later analysis, previously published TCR beta repertoires from several hundred donors were re-analyzed and high-resolution HLA genotyping was added so that TCR occurrence patterns could be studied. Among the roughly 410 genotyped donors, roughly 80% belonged to the genetic ancestry cluster associated with self-reported Caucasian donors. To decide whether each TCR beta V gene segment behaved as functional or pseudogenic, an earlier analysis of approximately 600 of the donors relied on high-throughput TCR beta sequencing. A later genetic analysis took genome-wide SNP genotypes for about 60% of the roughly 670 donors and used that subset as a discovery cohort. Every repertoire in the discovery cohort had been generated on one and the same sequencing platform. Four or five DR-DQ haplotypes were treated as single units for association and clustering because of strong linkage in the cohort. Typing coverage varied by locus: roughly 620-630 donors for A, B, C, DRB1 and DQB1; 522 for DQA1; around 570 for DPA1; about 450 for DPB1. To predict cytomegalovirus infection status, the study combined high-throughput TCR immunosequencing, statistical association of individual TCRs with disease status, and machine learning. Donor age, sex, ethnicity and CMV serostatus were collected together with the repertoire data. Using immunosequencing, the study profiled T cell repertoires from 550 to 750 subjects and related those repertoires to cytomegalovirus serostatus. Roughly 290 gigabases of sequencing data and around 85 million unique TCR sequences made up an early release that covered 500 to 700 HLA-typed donors.

The germline V gene gives CDR1 as SGHRS and CDR2 as YFSETQ. Taken from cysteine to phenylalanine, the CDR3 has 10 residues. Kept here is only the CDR3 DNA, which spans 30 bases and is read in frame from base 1. The cohort consisted of 670 or so healthy bone marrow donors. All cohort members were sampled while nominally healthy, although unrecorded immune exposures were likely present. The donor tested CMV seronegative and was one of the 352 seronegative cohort members. Each donor provided a peripheral blood sample, and peripheral blood mononuclear cells were used for TCR beta sequencing. Genomic DNA was extracted from the blood cell samples with the Qiagen DNeasy Blood Extraction Kit. With regard to this clone: Its antigen has not been determined. Per-nucleotide qualities are absent, and no much larger clonotype sits a single base away.

The method behind the library was the immunoSEQ multiplex PCR assay. The multiplex PCR relied on a mix of 60 forward primers for TCR Vbeta segments and 13 reverse primers for TCR Jbeta segments. The CDR3 region of rearranged TCR beta genes was amplified from genomic DNA with a multiplex PCR assay. Amplified TCR beta libraries were sequenced as 87-base-pair reads on the Illumina HiSeq System. As for the original processing: In a later analysis, approximately 74 million unique TCR beta chains were counted across the 666 repertoires, and around 10 million of these chains were shared by at least two donors. Raw reads were error-corrected and collapsed into unique sequences with a nearest-neighbor algorithm that merged closely related sequences to remove PCR and sequencing errors. Alignment of CDR3 sequences to IMGT reference sequences was used to assign V, D and J gene segments. For a sequence to be retained, a match of at least six nucleotides to both a V gene segment and a J gene segment was required. A rearrangement was called productive if the CDR3 had no stop codons and remained in frame with V and J, and every other rearrangement was called non-productive. Following IMGT convention, CDR3 was defined as the stretch from the second conserved V-encoded cysteine up to the conserved J-encoded phenylalanine. The earlier analysis of about 590 of the donors excluded sequences that lacked an unambiguous match to a single V gene segment. In an earlier analysis of some 590 of the donors, a V segment was called functional when productive rearrangements were above 56.7%, and segregating when the standard deviation between donors exceeded 5%. A statistical classification framework was built for diagnosing cytomegalovirus status from the catalog of TCR beta chain sequences. In a later analysis, V and J genes were assigned by comparing TCR nucleotide sequences against IMGT/GENE-DB human TR gene sequences. In a later analysis, CDR3 sequences and most-parsimonious VDJ recombination scenarios were assigned using the TCRdist pipeline. In a later analysis, each TCR beta chain was defined by its CDR3 amino acid sequence together with its V-gene family, and reads without a unique V-gene family were excluded. A later analysis removed 600 or so highly shared, low-generation-probability nucleotide sequences to deal with suspected cross-contamination and a sequencing artifact. A later analysis calculated a clonal expansion index for each public chain from normalized within-repertoire ranks of inferred template counts. Generation probabilities in a later analysis came from a VDJ recombination model fitted to out-of-frame rearrangements, and those results were checked against IGoR. A later analysis scored TCR-TCR, TCR-HLA and TCR-CMV co-occurrence with hypergeometric tests, applying a repertoire-size bias correction to TCR pairs. A later analysis estimated false discovery rates by permuting HLA or CMV assignments 20 times. In a later analysis, co-occurring TCRs were grouped using DBSCAN, with TCRdist sequence similarity added in when clustering inside HLA-allele-positive subsets. Repertoires with fewer than 30,000 or more than 120,000 public chains were left out of co-occurrence clustering, as were five repertoires with anomalous nucleotide sharing. Held by TCRdb, this immuneACCESS table contains in-frame sequences only and omits some clones. Under half of the omission traces to an unresolved V gene where checked; the cause of the rest is unknown. That table is the source of V, J and clone size, and D and trimming were worked out from the DNA. A total of about 190,000 clones appear in this sample, roughly 79% of them only once. The ten most abundant clones make up around 1.6% of the sample.

What the research found in general, with its limitations: At a false discovery rate of 0.05, a later analysis linked approximately 18,000 TCR beta sequences to specific HLA alleles. In a later genetic analysis, fewer N-insertions in productive TCRs were reported among donors in an Asian-associated ancestry cluster than the roughly 640-donor mean. In a later analysis, several top co-occurrence clusters were reported to appear linked to parvovirus B19, influenza, CMV and Epstein-Barr virus. The 87-base-pair reads could not distinguish some IMGT-functional V segments, including TRBV6-2 and TRBV6-3, so those segments were excluded. In this cohort, only TCR beta chains were sequenced, and detectable features were limited by the absence of alpha or paired-chain data. A group of highly shared sequence variants was considered likely to be a technical artifact of the sequencing pipeline. Presence/absence analyses assumed roughly uniform sequencing depth across donors, an assumption that may not hold. The study listed 164 TCR beta chains as associated with cytomegalovirus. According to a later analysis, most CMV-associated TCR beta chains appeared to be HLA-restricted, and the HLA associations seemed to be driven largely by CMV exposure. While some public TCRs were present in many individuals, most TCR sequences turned up only very rarely across donors. A later analysis found that HLA-associated TCR beta chains were more clonally expanded and had lower generation probabilities than equally common non-associated chains. HLA typing was unavailable for some donors at each locus, so association tests used only the typed subset. A further reported finding was that TCR beta sequences accurately predicted the HLA-A and HLA-B alleles for most subjects in the first cohort. According to the authors, the approach could potentially be generalized to other disease states and immunological phenotypes. When HLA alleles, especially DR and DQ, strongly co-occurred, TCR associations were difficult to assign to individual alleles. A later genetic analysis associated a missense DCLRE1C variant with V-gene and J-gene trimming of TCR beta chains, and an independent cohort replicated the association. CMV serostatus was the only immune exposure information available for the cohort. Broadly in line with IMGT annotations, most TCR beta V segments showed up in productive rearrangements about 87% or about 30% of the time in an earlier analysis of several hundred of the donors. The earlier analysis of approximately 540 of the donors excluded approximately 15 rarely observed V segments, including chromosome 9 orphons, because counts were too low. Correlated functional status among segregating V segments might be attributable to linkage disequilibrium, but an unknown experimental factor could not be ruled out. In both the original and validation cohorts, the classifier was reported to diagnose cytomegalovirus status with high specificity and sensitivity. A later analysis found that TCR association rates varied across HLA loci, with DRB1 alleles showing the most associated TCRs and HLA-C alleles the fewest. In vitro tests confirmed that three of the cytomegalovirus-associated TCR beta chains recognize cytomegalovirus antigens.

The clonotype comes from a young woman in good health and CMV-seronegative. Material: PBMCs. The chain uses TRBV5-1 and TRBJ2-5; the D gene cannot be resolved reliably. The better agreement between TRBJ2-7 and the DNA end casts doubt on the J call. The CDR3 here reads CASRPYEQYF. The sequenced DNA: TGCGCCAGCAGACCCTACGAGCAGTACTTC.